The T cell receptor (beta chain) described here comes from a study of blood T cells in healthy people across ages. Per-sample PBMC isolation yielded at least 7 million cells. The table lists this clonotype with a few counts. Its antigen is unknown. Overall study results and limits: Because donor CMV status was unknown, expanded clonotype changes were possibly confounded. Both higher diversity and more naive CD4+ cells marked long-lived donors when set against aged donors. Considered underestimates were the diversity estimates obtained from one million T cells.

The germline V gene has CDR1 LGHDT and CDR2 YNNKEL (reference sequence). CDR3 size: 13 residues. V lost 4 bases to trimming and J lost 1 base, with 7 bases between them. Next came a second PCR, run for about 6 to 11 cycles, which used a sample-barcoded 5' primer along with a J-beta primer mix. TCRdb reprocessed the 5' RACE reads with MiXCR, giving one entry per CDR3 protein. The table shows about 730,000 distinct CDR3 sequences, with around 40% occurring only once. The receptor comes from an older woman in good health. The sequenced material came from blood. V gene TRBV3-1 combines with J gene TRBJ1-1, with D hard to call. The CDR3 is CASSRTENTEAFF. The DNA for the CDR3 is TGTGCCAGCAGCCGTACAGAGAACACTGAAGCTTTCTTT.